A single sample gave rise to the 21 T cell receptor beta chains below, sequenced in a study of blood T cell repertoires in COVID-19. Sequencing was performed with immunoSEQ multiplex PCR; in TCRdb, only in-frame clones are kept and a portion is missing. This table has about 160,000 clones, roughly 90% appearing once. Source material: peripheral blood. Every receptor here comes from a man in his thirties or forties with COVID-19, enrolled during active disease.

The CDR3 reads CATRTAVGTQYF. In DNA, the CDR3 is TGTGCCACCAGGACTGCTGTTGGAACGCAGTATTTT. The V gene is TRBV24-1, the J gene TRBJ2-3; no clear D. Looked up from germline, CDR1 is KGHDR and CDR2 is SFDVKD. There are 12 residues in the CDR3. V was clipped by 7 bases and J by 9 bases, with 13 bases between them.

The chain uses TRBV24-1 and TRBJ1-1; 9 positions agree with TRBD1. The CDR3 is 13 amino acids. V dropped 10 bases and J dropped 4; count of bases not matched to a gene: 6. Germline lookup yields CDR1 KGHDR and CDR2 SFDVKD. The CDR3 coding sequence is TGTGCCACAGAGGGACAGGGCGGCACTGAAGCTTTCTTT. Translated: CATEGQGGTEAFF.

The CDR3 DNA reads as TGCGCCAGCAGCACAACTAGCGGGAGTTACACAGATACGCAGTATTTT. This sequence encodes CASSTTSGSYTDTQYF. The chain links TRBV4-1 to TRBJ2-3; 11 bases map to TRBD2. This CDR3 spans 16 amino acids. The V gene's germline CDR1 is MGHRA and CDR2 YSYEKL. Unmatched junction bases numbered 6, after V lost 5 bases and J lost 2 bases.

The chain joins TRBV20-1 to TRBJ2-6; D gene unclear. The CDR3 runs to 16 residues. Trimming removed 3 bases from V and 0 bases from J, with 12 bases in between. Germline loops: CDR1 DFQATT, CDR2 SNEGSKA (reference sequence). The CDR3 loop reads CSASLQSSSGANVLTF. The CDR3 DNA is TGCAGTGCTAGTCTACAGTCGAGCTCTGGGGCCAACGTCCTGACTTTC.

For the CDR3, the DNA is TGTGCTAGTGGTTCAGCAGCCGGGACAGGGAGGACTGAAGCTTTCTTT. Residues: CASGSAAGTGRTEAFF. The rearrangement links TRBV12-5 to TRBJ1-1; TRBD1 matches 9 bases. The V and J ends lost 4 bases and 5 bases, in that order; junction bases with no gene match: 11. This CDR3 comprises 16 residues. CDR1 and CDR2 (germline): LGHNT, FRNRAP.

This CDR3 is CASSYRSRVGYGYTF. CDR3 bases: TGTGCCAGCAGCTATAGGAGTCGGGTAGGCTATGGCTACACCTTC. The chain combines TRBV25-1 with TRBJ1-2; no firm D call. The V end was cut by 6 bases, the J end by 4 bases, with 18 bases between. The germline V gene has CDR1 MGHDK and CDR2 SYGVNS. This CDR3 spans 15 amino acids.

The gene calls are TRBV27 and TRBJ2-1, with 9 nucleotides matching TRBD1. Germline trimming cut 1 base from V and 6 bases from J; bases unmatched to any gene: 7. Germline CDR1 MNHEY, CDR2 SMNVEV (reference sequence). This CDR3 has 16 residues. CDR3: CASSLYWGQGVNEQFF. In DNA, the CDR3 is TGTGCCAGCAGTTTATACTGGGGACAGGGTGTCAATGAGCAGTTCTTC.

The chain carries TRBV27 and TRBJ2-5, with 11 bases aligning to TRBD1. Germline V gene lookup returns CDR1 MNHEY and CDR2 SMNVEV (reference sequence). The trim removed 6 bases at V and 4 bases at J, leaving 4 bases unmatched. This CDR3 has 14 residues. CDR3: CASRGTGGGETQYF. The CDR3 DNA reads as TGTGCCAGCAGAGGGACAGGGGGGGGAGAGACCCAGTACTTC.

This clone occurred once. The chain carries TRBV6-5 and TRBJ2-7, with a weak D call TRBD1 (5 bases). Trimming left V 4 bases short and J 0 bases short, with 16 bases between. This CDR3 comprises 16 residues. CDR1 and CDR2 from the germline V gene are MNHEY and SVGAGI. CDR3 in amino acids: CASSSAQVTVSYEQYF. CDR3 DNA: TGTGCCAGCAGTTCCGCACAGGTAACCGTCTCCTACGAGCAGTACTTC.

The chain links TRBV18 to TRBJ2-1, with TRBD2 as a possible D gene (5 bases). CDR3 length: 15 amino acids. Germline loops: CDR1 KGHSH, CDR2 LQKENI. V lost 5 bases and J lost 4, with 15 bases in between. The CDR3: CASSVASGEYNEQFF. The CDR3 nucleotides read TGTGCCAGCTCAGTAGCCTCCGGGGAATACAATGAGCAGTTCTTC. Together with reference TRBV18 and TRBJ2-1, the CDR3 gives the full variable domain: NAGVMQNPRHLVRRRGQEARLRCSPMKGHSHVYWYRQLPEEGLKFMVYLQKENIIDESGMPKERFSAEFPKEGPSILRIQQVVRGDSAAYFCASSVASGEYNEQFFGPGTRLTVL.

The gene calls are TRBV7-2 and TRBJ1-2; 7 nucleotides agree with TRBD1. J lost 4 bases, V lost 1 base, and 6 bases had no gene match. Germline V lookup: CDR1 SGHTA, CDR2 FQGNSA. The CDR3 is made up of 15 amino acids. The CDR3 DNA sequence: TGTGCCAGCAGCTTAGTTGCAGGGGGTGCCTATGGCTACACCTTC. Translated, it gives CASSLVAGGAYGYTF.

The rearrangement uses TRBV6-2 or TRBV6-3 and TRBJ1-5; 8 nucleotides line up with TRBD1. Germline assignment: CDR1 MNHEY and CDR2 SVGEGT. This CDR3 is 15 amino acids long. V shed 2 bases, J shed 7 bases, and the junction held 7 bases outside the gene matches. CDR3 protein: CASSYPSGGEQPQHF. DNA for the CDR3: TGTGCCAGCAGTTACCCCTCAGGGGGCGAACAGCCCCAGCATTTT.

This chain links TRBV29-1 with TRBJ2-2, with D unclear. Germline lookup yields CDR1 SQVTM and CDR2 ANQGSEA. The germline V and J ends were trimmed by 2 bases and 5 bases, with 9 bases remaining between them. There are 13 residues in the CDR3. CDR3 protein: CSVEIRSTGELFF. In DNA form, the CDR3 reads TGCAGCGTTGAAATCCGGTCAACCGGGGAGCTGTTTTTT.

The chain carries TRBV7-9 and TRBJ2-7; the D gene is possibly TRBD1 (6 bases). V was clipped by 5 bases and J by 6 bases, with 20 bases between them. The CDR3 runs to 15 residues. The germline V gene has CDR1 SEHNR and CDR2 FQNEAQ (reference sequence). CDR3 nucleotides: TGTGCCAGCAGCATAGGCCGGGACAAGGGAGTCGAGCAGTACTTC. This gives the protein CASSIGRDKGVEQYF.

CDR3 in amino acids: CASTQQGMNTEAFF. The CDR3 region has the DNA TGTGCCAGTACTCAACAGGGCATGAACACTGAAGCTTTCTTT. This chain links TRBV19 with TRBJ1-1; TRBD1 might be the D (6 bases). The V and J ends lost 7 bases and 0 bases respectively, with 12 bases between them. The CDR3 is made up of 14 amino acids. CDR1 and CDR2 from the germline V gene are LNHDA and SQIVND (reference sequence).

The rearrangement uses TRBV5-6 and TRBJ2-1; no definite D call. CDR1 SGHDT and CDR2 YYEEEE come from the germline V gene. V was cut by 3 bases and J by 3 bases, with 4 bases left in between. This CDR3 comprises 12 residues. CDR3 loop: CASSSNYNEQFF. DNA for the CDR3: TGTGCCAGCAGCTCAAACTACAATGAGCAGTTCTTC.

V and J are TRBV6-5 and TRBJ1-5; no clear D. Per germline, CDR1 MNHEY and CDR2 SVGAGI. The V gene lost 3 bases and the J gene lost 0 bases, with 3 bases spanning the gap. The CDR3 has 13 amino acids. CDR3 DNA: TGTGCCAGCAGTTATAATAGCAATCAGCCCCAGCATTTT. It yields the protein CASSYNSNQPQHF.

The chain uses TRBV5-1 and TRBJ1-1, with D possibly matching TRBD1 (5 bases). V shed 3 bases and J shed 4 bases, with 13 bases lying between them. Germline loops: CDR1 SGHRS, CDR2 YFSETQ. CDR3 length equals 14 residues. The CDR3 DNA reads TGCGCCAGCAGCTGGGACTCGGGAGGCACTGAAGCTTTCTTT. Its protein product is CASSWDSGGTEAFF.

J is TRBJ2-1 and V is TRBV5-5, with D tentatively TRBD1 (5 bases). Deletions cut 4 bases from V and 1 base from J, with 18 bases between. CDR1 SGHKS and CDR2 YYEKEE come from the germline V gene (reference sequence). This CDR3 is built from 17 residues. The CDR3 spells CASSPSPTGLSYNEQFF. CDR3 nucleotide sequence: TGTGCCAGCAGCCCTTCGCCTACAGGCCTTTCCTACAATGAGCAGTTCTTC. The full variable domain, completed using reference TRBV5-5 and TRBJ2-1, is DAGVTQSPTHLIKTRGQQVTLRCSPISGHKSVSWYQQVLGQGPQFIFQYYEKEERGRGNFPDRFSARQFPNYSSELNVNALLLGDSALYLCASSPSPTGLSYNEQFFGPGTRLTVL.

The CDR3 DNA follows: TGTGCCAGCACCCTGATCCGGGACTATTCCTACGAGCAGTACTTC. Encoded protein: CASTLIRDYSYEQYF. This chain connects TRBV6-6 to TRBJ2-7, with 7 positions matching TRBD2. Germline V gives CDR1 MNHNY, CDR2 SVGAGI (reference sequence). The CDR3 consists of 15 residues. Trimming removed 7 bases from V and 1 base from J; junction bases left unmatched: 10.

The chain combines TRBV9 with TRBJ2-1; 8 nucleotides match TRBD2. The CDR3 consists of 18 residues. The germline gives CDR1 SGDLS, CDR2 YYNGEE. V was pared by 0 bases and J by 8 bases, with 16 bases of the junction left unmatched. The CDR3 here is CASSVALGTGGIWDEQFF. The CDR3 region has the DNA TGTGCCAGCAGCGTAGCCTTAGGAACGGGAGGGATTTGGGATGAGCAGTTCTTC.